The present entry profiles one T cell receptor (beta chain) with its context. Trimming stripped 0 bases from V and 5 bases from J, with 14 bases between. Germline V lookup: CDR1 MNHNY, CDR2 SVGAGI (reference sequence). The CDR3 has 16 residues. The protocol was immunoSEQ multiplex PCR, while the TCRdb copy is restricted to in-frame clones and leaves out a portion. The sample has about 130,000 clones, approximately 84% seen once. This sample was taken from a study of blood T cell repertoires in COVID-19. At the level of the study: Sites across the United States, Italy and Spain contributed samples from acute and convalescent COVID-19. Nucleic acid was either cDNA or gDNA, and it came from T cells, B-cell-depleted T cells, or PBMCs.

This chain links TRBV6-6 with TRBJ2-4; perhaps TRBD2 as D (7 bases). The receptor was derived from a human donor in a cohort sampled during active COVID-19. The sample consisted of peripheral blood. The CDR3 reads CASSYSGGGRQNIQYF. As DNA, the CDR3 is TGTGCCAGCAGTTACTCAGGGGGGGGCCGCCAAAACATTCAGTACTTC.